A single sample is the source of the 2 T cell receptor beta chains below, sequenced in a study of cytomegalovirus exposure and HLA in healthy donors. The protocol was immunoSEQ multiplex PCR, while the TCRdb copy is restricted to in-frame clones and leaves out a portion. This sample has 110,000 or so clones, with around 85% found just once. Source material: PBMCs. Receptor source: a woman younger than 35 in good health and CMV-seronegative.

The chain uses TRBV27 and TRBJ2-7, with 9 bases lining up with TRBD2. After removal of 5 bases from V and 2 bases from J, the junction contained 7 bases not matched to a gene. Per germline, CDR1 MNHEY and CDR2 SMNVEV (reference sequence). This CDR3 has 15 residues. This chain's CDR3 is CASSHPAGGPYEQYF. In nucleotides, the CDR3 is TGTGCCAGCAGTCACCCAGCGGGGGGTCCCTACGAGCAGTACTTC.

The chain has TRBV6-5 and TRBJ1-3; 10 bases match TRBD1. Germline V CDR1 and CDR2: MNHEY, SVGAGI. The CDR3 runs 15 residues. The J segment lost 7 bases and the V segment lost 4 bases, leaving 7 bases of the junction unmatched. The CDR3 bases are TGTGCCAGCAGTTCCTGGACAGGGGGGGGGAACACCATATATTTT. Its translation: CASSSWTGGGNTIYF.